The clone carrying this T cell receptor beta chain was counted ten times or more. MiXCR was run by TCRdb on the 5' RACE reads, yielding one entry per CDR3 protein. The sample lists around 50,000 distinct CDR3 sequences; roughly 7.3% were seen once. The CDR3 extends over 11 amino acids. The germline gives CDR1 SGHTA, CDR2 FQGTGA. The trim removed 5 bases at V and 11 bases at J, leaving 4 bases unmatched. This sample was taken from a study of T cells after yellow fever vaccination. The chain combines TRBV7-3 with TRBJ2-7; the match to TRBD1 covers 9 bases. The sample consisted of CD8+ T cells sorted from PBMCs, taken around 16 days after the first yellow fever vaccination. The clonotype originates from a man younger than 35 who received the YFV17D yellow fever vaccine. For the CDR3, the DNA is TGTGCCAGCAGCCCACAGGGGGCGAAGTACGTC. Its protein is CASSPQGAKYV.